This T cell receptor beta chain was identified in a study of T cells in Graves' hyperthyroidism and ophthalmopathy (dated by TCRdb to between 2018 and 2020). With respect to the entire study: Peripheral blood samples were taken at the time of initial diagnosis, prior to any treatment. A discovery cohort of around 100 patients, approximately 45 with Graves' ophthalmopathy and about 58 with stable Graves' hyperthyroidism, was used to find distinguishing TCR V-J signatures. Prospective prediction of ophthalmopathy was tested in an independent validation cohort of under 20 hyperthyroidism patients and approximately 17 patients who later progressed to ophthalmopathy. The roughly 100 discovery patients were randomly divided into training and test sets at a 7:3 ratio. The study also compared thyroid tissue and blood T-cell repertoires from a handful of Graves' hyperthyroidism patients. After sampling, hyperthyroidism patients received methimazole starting at 30 mg daily, and ophthalmopathy patients received high-dose intravenous methylprednisolone. According to the paper, TCR Vbeta CDR3 sequencing was carried out on 135 peripheral blood samples, which came from some 41 ophthalmopathy, 75 to 80 hyperthyroidism and approximately 17 progressor patients. Results and caveats for the whole study, not just this receptor: Blood samples also contained most of the expanded thyroid clonotypes (frequency above 0.001), which suggests that blood repertoires may reflect thyroid immune responses. Ophthalmopathy was separated from stable hyperthyroidism by a 13 V-J signature model, with approximately 89% sensitivity and around 81% specificity obtained in cross-validation and 80%/75% obtained in testing. During validation, the model predicted progression to ophthalmopathy a median of roughly 7.1 months ahead of onset, with around 71% sensitivity and 72% to 85% specificity. Sample size was not statistically predetermined, and investigators were not blinded to group allocation.

V drops 3 bases and J drops 2 bases, leaving 12 bases in between. The CDR3, from cysteine to phenylalanine, totals 15 residues. The DNA shown is the 45-base CDR3, in frame from base 1. From a lookup of the germline V gene (reference sequence), CDR1 and CDR2 are LNHDA and SQIVND. The TCR beta CDR3 regions were amplified from RNA transcripts. A first-round RT-PCR of the TCR CDR3 used the HTBI primer set with the Qiagen OneStep RT-PCR kit. Libraries were constructed in a second round of multiplex PCR, after which size selection and purification were performed. Paired-end sequencing of the libraries was performed with 100 bp reads on an Illumina HiSeq2000. On the authors' methods: SOAPnuke was used to process the raw data, throwing out any read that contained adapters or uncalled bases, had a mean Phred below 15, or lacked an exact constant-primer or identifier match. High-quality paired reads were merged using COPE v1.2.5, and each unique nucleotide sequence was defined as a clonotype. MiTCR v1.1 was used to align the clonotypes against IMGT TRBV, TRBD and TRBJ reference segments. Only V-J combinations with frequency above 0.0001, covering about 99% of repertoires, were analysed. The TCS score was defined as the ratio of F50 (clonal expansion) to E x V (chaos), calculated using BLOSUM62-based TCRdist between CDR3 peptides within each V-J. Welch's t-statistics and random forest reduced just over 500 V-J features to roughly 13, which were used in a naive Bayes classifier (R e1071). The similarity between thyroid and blood repertoires was quantified using the Morisita-Horn index. TCRdb trimmed the raw reads at Q25, called clones with MiXCR and kept productive beta chains. Each CDR3 protein gets just one entry, which takes the most common genes and DNA from the rows behind it. These V and J calls are TCRdb output, not the study's own analysis. Recorded for this sample are 700,000 to 950,000 distinct CDR3 sequences; just over 35% of them occurred a single time. The ten largest make up 31% of the sample.

Comment on this clonotype: Its antigen is not yet known. No per-base quality is available; no much larger clone lies one base away.

Stable Graves' hyperthyroidism was defined as no progression to ophthalmopathy during 18 months of follow-up. Hyperthyroidism patients were aged 18 to 65 years and newly diagnosed, with disease duration of less than 2 months. Any patient with an uncontrolled infection, another autoimmune disease, pregnancy or lactation was excluded. Diagnoses relied on clinical symptoms, serum thyroxine and TRAb, thyroid ultrasound and orbital computed tomography. PBMCs were isolated from 7.5 to 10 ml of fresh peripheral blood by Ficoll-Paque density gradient centrifugation. Trizol reagent was used to extract total RNA, and RNA quality was then checked on an Agilent 2100 Bioanalyzer.

Sequencing input: blood. The TCR sequence derives from a woman aged 40 to 55 with Graves' hyperthyroidism. Recombination joined TRBV19 with TRBJ2-3; the D element could tentatively be TRBD1 or TRBD2, as 5 bases agree for each. The DNA sequence is as follows: TGTGCCAGTAGTATGGGGACGGCCATCACAGATACGCAGTATTTT. Translated, this gives CASSMGTAITDTQYF.